Below are 13 T cell receptor beta chains sequenced from a single sample in a study of blood T cell repertoires in COVID-19. Produced via immunoSEQ multiplex PCR; TCRdb's table is partial and in-frame only. The table has about 180,000 clones, less than 90% seen once. Sequenced material: peripheral blood. Source of these receptors: a man between 65 and 85 years old with active or convalescent COVID-19.

J is TRBJ1-1 and V is TRBV10-3; D is uncertain. Trimming left V 6 bases short and J 6 bases short, with 14 bases between. This CDR3 is built from 13 residues. CDR1 ENHRY and CDR2 SYGVKD come from the germline V gene. The CDR3 reads CAISGSLGAEAFF. The CDR3 DNA reads TGTGCCATCAGCGGTTCCTTGGGCGCTGAAGCTTTCTTT.

This clone was seen only once. The chain links TRBV27 to TRBJ2-5; 10 bases agree with TRBD1. This CDR3 has 16 amino acids. Trimming cost V 5 bases and J 5 bases; bases outside gene matches: 11. Germline CDR1 reads MNHEY; CDR2 reads SMNVEV (reference sequence). The DNA for the CDR3 is TGTGCCAGCAGTCGGTTGGACAGGGGGACTATGGAGACCCAGTACTTC. Translation gives CASSRLDRGTMETQYF.

V and J are TRBV30 and TRBJ1-2; D not resolved. The CDR3 runs to 13 residues. CDR1 and CDR2 (germline): GTSNPN, SVGIG (reference sequence). V lost 0 bases and J 3 bases, leaving 8 bases between the germline ends. The CDR3 protein is CAWSVRYDYGYTF. The CDR3 nucleotides read TGTGCCTGGAGTGTACGGTACGACTATGGCTACACCTTC.

The V call is TRBV27, the J call TRBJ2-1; a weak D match, TRBD1 (6 bases). CDR1 MNHEY and CDR2 SMNVEV come from the germline V gene (reference sequence). CDR3 length: 14 amino acids. Between the trimmed V and J ends, which lost 4 bases and 5 bases, there was a span of 12 bases. CDR3 region: CASSSGQGHNEQFF. The CDR3 bases are TGTGCCAGCAGTTCGGGGCAGGGGCACAATGAGCAGTTCTTC.

The V gene is TRBV2, the J gene TRBJ2-3; no clear D. Per germline, CDR1 SNHLY and CDR2 FYNNEI. CDR3 length: 13 amino acids. V was cut by 2 bases and J by 14 bases, with 17 bases left in between. Written as DNA, the CDR3 is TGTGCCAGCAGTGAACCTGAGACACCACTGGCGTATTTT. As protein: CASSEPETPLAYF.

The chain has TRBV5-1 and TRBJ2-2; the D gene is possibly TRBD1 (6 bases). With 5 bases removed from V and 2 bases from J, the gap between germline ends came to 13 bases. Germline assignment: CDR1 SGHRS and CDR2 YFSETQ. The CDR3 length is 15 residues. The CDR3 DNA reads TGCGCCAGCAGAGCCGGGACAAGTAACACCGGGGAGCTGTTTTTT. This gives the protein CASRAGTSNTGELFF.

This chain links TRBV11-2 with TRBJ2-1, with 8 nucleotides matching TRBD2. This CDR3 comprises 17 residues. V lost 2 bases, J lost 4 bases, and 10 bases stayed unmatched. Germline assignment: CDR1 SGHAT and CDR2 FQNNGV. The CDR3 loop is CASSLFPRGGRYNEQFF. CDR3 nucleotides: TGTGCCAGCAGCTTATTTCCCCGGGGGGGAAGGTACAATGAGCAGTTCTTC.

The genes are TRBV30 and TRBJ2-1; possibly TRBD2 for D (6 bases). The CDR3 covers 13 residues. Trimming left V 3 bases short and J 9 bases short, with 15 bases between. Germline CDR1 reads GTSNPN; CDR2 reads SVGIG (reference sequence). The CDR3 DNA is TGTGCCTGGAGGCGGGACGGGGGAGGTGAGCAGTTCTTC. It is translated as CAWRRDGGGEQFF.

The chain uses TRBV28 and TRBJ1-1; possibly TRBD1 for D (6 bases). Trimming removed 4 bases at V and 0 bases at J, with 9 bases between. This CDR3 has 14 amino acids. CDR1 is MDHEN and CDR2 is SYDVKM in the germline V gene. CDR3 in amino acids: CASSYRALNTEAFF. In DNA form, the CDR3 reads TGTGCCAGCAGTTACAGGGCCTTGAACACTGAAGCTTTCTTT.

The rearrangement joins TRBV28 to TRBJ1-5; 10 bases match TRBD1. The CDR3 runs 16 residues. The J segment lost 2 bases and the V segment lost 3 bases, leaving 4 bases of the junction unmatched. Germline CDR1 MDHEN, CDR2 SYDVKM. CDR3 residues: CASSFGDRGRNQPQHF. Here the CDR3 DNA reads TGTGCCAGCAGTTTCGGGGACAGGGGCCGCAATCAGCCCCAGCATTTT.

The rearrangement uses TRBV6-1 and TRBJ1-5; D is ambiguous. Germline V gene sequence: CDR1 MNHNS, CDR2 SASEGT. The CDR3 loop spans 14 amino acids. V lost 1 base, J lost 3 bases, and 7 bases lay in between. CDR3 protein: CASSEELDNQPQHF. The CDR3 bases are TGTGCCAGCAGTGAAGAACTAGACAATCAGCCCCAGCATTTT.

The chain couples TRBV28 to TRBJ2-7; TRBD2 matches 9 bases. This CDR3 spans 16 amino acids. Per germline, CDR1 MDHEN and CDR2 SYDVKM. The V gene end was trimmed by 3 bases and the J gene end by 2 bases; junction bases not matched to a gene: 8. The CDR3 protein is CASSFQPGLATYEQYF. The CDR3, as DNA: TGTGCCAGCAGTTTTCAACCGGGACTAGCTACCTACGAGCAGTACTTC.

The chain employs TRBV2 and TRBJ1-3; 8 bases are a match to TRBD1. The J segment lost 4 bases and the V segment lost 4 bases, leaving 6 bases of the junction unmatched. This CDR3 has 15 residues. Germline loops: CDR1 SNHLY, CDR2 FYNNEI. CDR3 nucleotide sequence: TGTGCCAGCAGTGCCACAGGGGGAAAAGGAAACACCATATATTTT. This codes for CASSATGGKGNTIYF.